One sample yielded the 20 T cell receptor beta chains listed below, sequenced in a study of beta chain features in type 1 diabetes. Study findings and constraints: Shorter TCRB CDR3s, moderately but significantly so, marked every one of the four CD4+ subsets in Type 1 diabetes patients.

No antigen is known for these receptors. Sequencing targeted expressed TCRB transcripts, as all isolated RNA had been reverse transcribed. Clones were sequenced by immunoSEQ multiplex PCR, and TCRdb holds only the in-frame ones, with some missing. The data contain some 160,000 clones, around 8.3% of them singletons. The source material was central memory CD4+ T cells from blood. Receptors were obtained from a woman aged 18 to 35 with type 1 diabetes.

This clone was seen more than once but under ten times. The rearrangement joins TRBV7-2 to TRBJ2-1; 11 positions match TRBD2. This CDR3 is 14 amino acids long. V lost 4 bases, J lost 9 bases, and 5 bases stayed unmatched. Germline assignment: CDR1 SGHTA and CDR2 FQGNSA. CDR3 in amino acids: CASSSSGGPGEQFF. The CDR3 DNA follows: TGTGCCAGCAGCTCTAGCGGGGGGCCTGGTGAGCAGTTCTTC.

The J gene is TRBJ2-5, the V gene TRBV7-8; TRBD1 aligns across 7 bases. CDR3 length: 14 residues. Germline CDR1 is SGHVS and CDR2 is FQNEAQ. Trimming removed 5 bases from V and 1 base from J; junction bases left unmatched: 4. The CDR3 DNA is TGTGCCAGCAGCCCGGGGACAGTCCAAGAGACCCAGTACTTC. As protein: CASSPGTVQETQYF.

The V gene is TRBV4-3, the J gene TRBJ2-3, with unresolved D. CDR1 is LGHNA, CDR2 YSLEER, per germline. The V end was cut by 0 bases, the J end by 7 bases, with 8 bases between. This CDR3 is 13 amino acids long. The CDR3 spells CASSQDFQNTQYF. The CDR3 DNA reads TGCGCCAGCAGCCAAGATTTTCAAAATACGCAGTATTTT.

Concerning this clone itself: This sample also contains other DNA sequences that code for the same CDR3. This chain joins TRBV14 and TRBJ2-7; the D gene is possibly TRBD2 (6 bases). Germline values: CDR1 SGHDN, CDR2 FVKESK. Trimming left V 4 bases short and J 6 bases short, with 10 bases between. The CDR3 spans 12 residues. CDR3 sequence (DNA): TGTGCCAGCAGCCCGACTAGGTCCGAGCAGTACTTC. This gives the protein CASSPTRSEQYF.

The rearrangement uses TRBV18 and TRBJ2-5; D not resolved. CDR1 is KGHSH, CDR2 LQKENI, per germline. The CDR3 loop spans 15 amino acids. Trimming cost V 0 bases and J 0 bases, with 8 bases left between them. The CDR3 DNA reads as TGTGCCAGCTCACCACCTAGCCTGTACCAAGAGACCCAGTACTTC. Encoded protein: CASSPPSLYQETQYF.

This clone showed up just a few times. The chain carries TRBV6-5 and TRBJ2-3; 14 bases fit TRBD2. Losses at the gene ends were 6 bases for V and 7 bases for J; bases not matched to a gene: 6. The CDR3 has 15 residues. Germline V gene sequence: CDR1 MNHEY, CDR2 SVGAGI. CDR3 nucleotides: TGTGCCAGCAGCCCGGGACTAGCGGGGGCCAATACGCAGTATTTT. Translation: CASSPGLAGANTQYF.

The chain recombines TRBV2 with TRBJ2-5, with 9 bases identical to TRBD2. V dropped 7 bases and J dropped 5; count of bases not matched to a gene: 5. The CDR3 spans 13 residues. Germline V lookup: CDR1 SNHLY, CDR2 FYNNEI. As DNA, the CDR3 is TGTGCCAGCACCCTAGGACTAGCGGAGACCCAGTACTTC. It codes for CASTLGLAETQYF.

The CDR3 spells CASSYSTLVATGELFF. The CDR3 coding sequence is TGTGCCAGCAGTTACTCCACACTAGTTGCCACCGGGGAGCTGTTTTTT. This rearrangement joins TRBV6-5 to TRBJ2-2; TRBD2 might be the D (5 bases). Per the germline V gene, CDR1 is MNHEY and CDR2 is SVGAGI. Deletions cut 0 bases from V and 4 bases from J, with 12 bases between. CDR3 size: 16 residues.

As DNA, the CDR3 is TGCGCCAGCAGCCAGAGGGAGGGCGAGACCCAGTACTTC. Translation gives CASSQREGETQYF. This chain uses TRBV4-1 with TRBJ2-5; TRBD2 agrees at 7 bases. Germline V lookup: CDR1 MGHRA, CDR2 YSYEKL. V shed 3 bases and J 5 bases; nucleotides not matched to a gene: 3. The CDR3 is 13 residues long.

The chain is built from TRBV30 and TRBJ1-2; a possible D gene is TRBD1 (6 bases). The CDR3 covers 14 residues. From germline, CDR1 is GTSNPN and CDR2 SVGIG (reference sequence). V was pared by 0 bases and J by 9 bases, with 17 bases between. CDR3 amino acids: CAWSVGGAGNRYTF. CDR3 DNA sequence: TGTGCCTGGAGTGTAGGGGGTGCAGGGAACCGCTACACCTTC.

The CDR3: CASSRDSYEQYF. CDR3 DNA sequence: TGTGCCAGCAGTCGGGACAGCTACGAGCAGTACTTC. This chain joins TRBV2 and TRBJ2-7, with 7 positions matching TRBD1. The CDR3 extends over 12 amino acids. Trimming removed 5 bases from V and 3 bases from J; junction bases left unmatched: 1. Germline-derived CDR1 and CDR2 are SNHLY and FYNNEI.

J is TRBJ2-2 and V is TRBV5-1; 9 nucleotides agree with TRBD2. With 6 bases clipped from V and 2 bases from J, the junction kept 11 bases outside the gene matches. Germline V gene sequence: CDR1 SGHRS, CDR2 YFSETQ. The CDR3 sequence is 17 residues long. CDR3 bases: TGCGCCAGCAACCGTTTGGCGGGGGGGCCCAACACCGGGGAGCTGTTTTTT. Translation: CASNRLAGGPNTGELFF.

The chain employs TRBV7-9 and TRBJ2-1, with TRBD1 as a possible D gene (6 bases). The CDR3 is made up of 14 amino acids. Germline lookup yields CDR1 SEHNR and CDR2 FQNEAQ (reference sequence). Trimming removed 8 bases at V and 11 bases at J, with 22 bases between. The DNA of the CDR3 is TGTGCCAGCCATCATGGCGGAACCGGGACAAAGCAGTTCTTC. It specifies CASHHGGTGTKQFF.

In its sample, this clone was seen a few times. The chain joins TRBV19 to TRBJ1-5; 7 bases agree with TRBD1. The V segment lost 10 bases and the J segment 4 bases; nucleotides outside the gene matches: 7. Germline V gene data show CDR1 as LNHDA and CDR2 as SQIVND (reference sequence). This CDR3 is 13 amino acids long. This chain's CDR3 is CAKEQGINQPQHF. The CDR3 DNA reads as TGTGCCAAAGAACAGGGGATTAATCAGCCCCAGCATTTT. The variable domain in full, with the rest retrieved from reference TRBV19 and TRBJ1-5, is DGGITQSPKYLFRKEGQNVTLSCEQNLNHDAMYWYRQDPGQGLRLIYYSQIVNDFQKGDIAEGYSVSREKKESFPLTVTSAQKNPTAFYLCAKEQGINQPQHFGDGTRLSIL.

In this sample, this clone turned up a few times. The chain uses TRBV11-3 and TRBJ2-1, with D perhaps matching TRBD2 (5 bases). CDR1 SGHNT and CDR2 YENEEA come from the germline V gene. The CDR3 has 14 residues. The ends were cut back, 5 bases at V and 5 bases at J, with 13 bases in the middle. The CDR3 nucleotides are TGTGCCAGCAGCCCAACTTTCGGGGACAATGAGCAGTTCTTC. It encodes CASSPTFGDNEQFF.

This clone was observed a handful of times. The chain employs TRBV6-1 and TRBJ1-3, with a possible D match to TRBD1 (5 bases). Trimming stripped 11 bases from V and 4 bases from J, with 18 bases between. The germline V gene encodes CDR1 MNHNS and CDR2 SASEGT. CDR3 length: 14 amino acids. CDR3: CAGRGVRGGNTIYF. CDR3 nucleotide sequence: TGTGCCGGCCGGGGGGTAAGGGGAGGAAACACCATATATTTT.

The sample holds a few counts of this clone. The chain employs TRBV10-2 and TRBJ2-3; the match to TRBD2 covers 7 bases. Germline CDR1 and CDR2: WSHSY and SAAADI. J gave up 0 bases and V 3 bases, and 6 bases lay outside the gene matches. The CDR3 is 16 residues long. The CDR3 loop is CASSDALAGSTDTQYF. The CDR3 DNA reads as TGCGCCAGCAGTGACGCATTAGCGGGCAGCACAGATACGCAGTATTTT.

With regard to this clone: One end of the junction varies from germline; a read error may be responsible. This CDR3 is CAISRGSSYNEQFF. DNA for the CDR3: TGTGCCATCAGTCGGGGGAGCTCCTACAATGAGCAGTTCTTC. V gene TRBV6-5 combines with J gene TRBJ2-1, with D perhaps TRBD2 (6 bases). The CDR3 has 14 amino acids. Germline V gives CDR1 MNHEY, CDR2 SVGAGI.

A few counts support this clone. The J gene is TRBJ2-7, the V gene TRBV5-1; 8 bases agree with TRBD1. The CDR3 runs 14 residues. Germline loops: CDR1 SGHRS, CDR2 YFSETQ. With 6 bases clipped from V and 5 bases from J, the junction kept 10 bases outside the gene matches. The chain's CDR3 is CASTPRTGIDEQYF. CDR3 in DNA: TGCGCCAGCACCCCCCGGACAGGGATCGACGAGCAGTACTTC. Full variable domain (remainder filled in from reference TRBV5-1 and TRBJ2-7): KAGVTQTPRYLIKTRGQQVTLSCSPISGHRSVSWYQQTPGQGLQFLFEYFSETQRNKGNFPGRFSGRQFSNSRSEMNVSTLELGDSALYLCASTPRTGIDEQYFGPGTRLTVT.

In this sample, this clone turned up a few times. The rearrangement uses TRBV29-1 and TRBJ2-7; 7 positions agree with TRBD1. This CDR3 region has 13 residues. The V gene's germline CDR1 is SQVTM and CDR2 ANQGSEA. Trimming at V came to 4 bases and at J to 3 bases, leaving 6 bases not matched to a gene. Here the CDR3 reads CSVAGGEVYEQYF. CDR3 nucleotide sequence: TGCAGCGTTGCAGGGGGTGAAGTCTACGAGCAGTACTTC.